One sample yielded the 5 T cell receptor beta chains listed below, sequenced in a study of blood T cell repertoires in COVID-19. TCRdb's table, derived via immunoSEQ multiplex PCR, lists solely in-frame clones and lacks some. The table shows about 210,000 clones, with over 75% occurring only once. The source material was peripheral blood. The receptors come from a woman aged 35 to 49 with acute or convalescent COVID-19.

The chain uses TRBV29-1 and TRBJ1-2; TRBD1 aligns across 7 bases. Germline assignment: CDR1 SQVTM and CDR2 ANQGSEA. CDR3 size: 12 residues. V dropped 2 bases and J dropped 5; count of bases not matched to a gene: 2. CDR3 sequence (DNA): TGCAGCGTTGAAAGGGGGCGGTATGGCTACACCTTC. Amino acid sequence: CSVERGRYGYTF.

This rearrangement joins TRBV9 to TRBJ1-1, with D perhaps TRBD1 (6 bases). Germline assignment: CDR1 SGDLS and CDR2 YYNGEE. The CDR3 sequence is 18 residues long. V shed 3 bases and J shed 0 bases, with 21 bases lying between them. CDR3 nucleotide sequence: TGTGCCAGCAGCGCCGATGACAGGCCCCCGGGGCTGAACACTGAAGCTTTCTTT. Translation: CASSADDRPPGLNTEAFF.

This chain uses TRBV23-1 with TRBJ2-7; a possible D gene is TRBD1 (5 bases). TRBV23-1 is an ORF, with its function uncertain. The CDR3 runs to 14 residues. Trimming removed 1 base at V and 2 bases at J, with 9 bases between. The CDR3 nucleotides read TGCGCCAGCAGTCAATACAGGAGTGCCTACGAGCAGTACGTC. Translated, it gives CASSQYRSAYEQYV.

The chain combines TRBV19 with TRBJ1-5, with 7 bases that match TRBD1. The V gene's germline CDR1 is LNHDA and CDR2 SQIVND (reference sequence). The V segment lost 9 bases and the J segment 6 bases; nucleotides outside the gene matches: 8. This CDR3 comprises 13 residues. CDR3 in amino acids: CASLDRVGQPQHF. The DNA of the CDR3 is TGTGCCAGCCTCGACAGGGTGGGTCAGCCCCAGCATTTT.

V usage is TRBV9 and J usage is TRBJ2-1, with D perhaps matching TRBD1 (6 bases). Trimming took 0 bases from V and 9 from J, leaving 16 bases between them. Per the germline V gene, CDR1 is SGDLS and CDR2 is YYNGEE. This CDR3 comprises 15 residues. The CDR3 reads CASSVGGGTGSEQFF. The CDR3 DNA reads TGTGCCAGCAGCGTAGGAGGGGGTACAGGGAGTGAGCAGTTCTTC.